This T cell receptor (beta chain) was found in a study of read filtering for tumor transcriptome and immune sequencing. This clonotype was seen many times. Per germline, CDR1 KGHSH and CDR2 LQKENI. V was pared by 3 bases and J by 3 bases, with 1 base of the junction left unmatched. The CDR3 consists of 15 residues. This library used approximately 390 ng RNA and molecular barcoded adaptors spanning alpha/delta and beta/gamma chains. TCRdb recomputed calls from the reads with MiXCR, one row per CDR3 protein. This table holds tens of thousands of distinct CDR3 sequences, roughly 18% found once. What was sequenced was a population of CD138-negative cells sorted from bone marrow. The sequence was collected from a donor at least 40 years old with multiple myeloma. The rearrangement links TRBV18 to TRBJ2-1, with 11 positions matching TRBD1. CDR3 coding DNA: TGTGCCAGCTCACCCGGGACAGGGGGCTACAATGAGCAGTTCTTC. Translating gives CASSPGTGGYNEQFF.